This TCR beta chain was recovered during a study of control samples from healthy donors and cancer patients. Profiling relied on immunoSEQ multiplex PCR, and the TCRdb table lists in-frame clones only, not all of them. The profile covers about 18,000 clones, with around 83% appearing a single time and around 26% taken by the ten largest. The CDR3 extends over 14 amino acids. V was clipped by 2 bases and J by 6 bases; unmatched bases: 4. From germline, CDR1 is SGHRS and CDR2 YFSETQ. The clonotype originates from a man older than 75 with head and neck cancer. Material: PBMCs. The genes are TRBV5-1 and TRBJ2-1, with 8 bases matching TRBD1. The CDR3 region is CASSFGQGLNEQFF. For the CDR3, the DNA is TGCGCCAGCAGCTTTGGACAGGGCCTCAATGAGCAGTTCTTC.